The 2 T cell receptor beta chains below were found in one sample sequenced in a study of blood T cell repertoires in COVID-19. Generated by immunoSEQ multiplex PCR, the TCRdb table keeps only in-frame clones and is missing some. This sample has 210,000 or so clones, with roughly 80% found just once. The specimen sequenced was peripheral blood. These receptors were collected from a human donor in a cohort sampled during active COVID-19.

This clone was detected a few times. The chain combines TRBV19 with TRBJ1-1; no reliable D call. Trimming stripped 3 bases from V and 4 bases from J, with 15 bases between. Germline V gives CDR1 LNHDA, CDR2 SQIVND (reference sequence). The CDR3 covers 15 residues. The CDR3 here is CASSIHAQAFTEAFF. CDR3 sequence (DNA): TGTGCCAGTAGTATCCACGCTCAAGCGTTCACTGAAGCTTTCTTT.

In this sample, this clone turned up a few times. DNA of the CDR3: TGTGCCAGCAGTAGCCAGATCGTCAGGGAGACCCAGTACTTC. Residues: CASSSQIVRETQYF. The chain carries TRBV25-1 and TRBJ2-5; no reliable D call. The CDR3 is made up of 14 amino acids. Looked up from germline, CDR1 is MGHDK and CDR2 is SYGVNS. Trimming cost V 5 bases and J 5 bases, with 15 bases left between them.